Here is one T cell receptor beta chain with its context. Its target is unknown. The data were obtained in a study of monozygotic twins with inflammatory bowel disease. Germline CDR1 LNHNV, CDR2 YYDKDF (reference sequence). The CDR3 sequence is 15 residues long. The study, taken as a whole, reports: Since immunosuppressive treatments differed, patient repertoires may have gained added variability. The sharing of clonotypes with others was lower in IBD patients than in healthy twins, especially with disease activity.

Input per TCR library consisted of roughly 4,000 ng of total RNA. Added by template switching were UMIs that each held a 6-nucleotide sample barcode. For each CDR3 protein, TCRdb gives one entry from its re-call of the 5' RACE reads, without DNA. The sample totals around 450,000 distinct CDR3 sequences; its top ten clones hold around 2.4%. The origin of this receptor is a human donor with ulcerative colitis or Crohn's disease, or a healthy co-twin of an affected twin (not recorded which). The specimen sequenced was blood. J is TRBJ2-7 and V is TRBV15; TCRdb's D call, TRBD1, is unchecked because there is no DNA. The CDR3 sequence is CATSKQGAGSYEQYF.